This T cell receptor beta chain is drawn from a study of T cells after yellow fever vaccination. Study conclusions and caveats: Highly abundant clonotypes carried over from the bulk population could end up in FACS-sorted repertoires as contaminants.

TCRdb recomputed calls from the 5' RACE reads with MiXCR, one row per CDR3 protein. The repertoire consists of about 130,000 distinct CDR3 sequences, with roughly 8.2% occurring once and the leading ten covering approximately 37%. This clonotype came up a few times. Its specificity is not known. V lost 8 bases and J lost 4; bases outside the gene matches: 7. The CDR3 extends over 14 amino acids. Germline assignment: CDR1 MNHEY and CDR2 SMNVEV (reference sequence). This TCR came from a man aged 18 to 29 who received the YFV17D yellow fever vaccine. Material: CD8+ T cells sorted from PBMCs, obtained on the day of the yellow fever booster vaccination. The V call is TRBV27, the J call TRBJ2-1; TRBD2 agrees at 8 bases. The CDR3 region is CASGMRGVYNEQFF. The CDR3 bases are TGTGCCAGCGGTATGCGGGGGGTATACAATGAGCAGTTCTTC.